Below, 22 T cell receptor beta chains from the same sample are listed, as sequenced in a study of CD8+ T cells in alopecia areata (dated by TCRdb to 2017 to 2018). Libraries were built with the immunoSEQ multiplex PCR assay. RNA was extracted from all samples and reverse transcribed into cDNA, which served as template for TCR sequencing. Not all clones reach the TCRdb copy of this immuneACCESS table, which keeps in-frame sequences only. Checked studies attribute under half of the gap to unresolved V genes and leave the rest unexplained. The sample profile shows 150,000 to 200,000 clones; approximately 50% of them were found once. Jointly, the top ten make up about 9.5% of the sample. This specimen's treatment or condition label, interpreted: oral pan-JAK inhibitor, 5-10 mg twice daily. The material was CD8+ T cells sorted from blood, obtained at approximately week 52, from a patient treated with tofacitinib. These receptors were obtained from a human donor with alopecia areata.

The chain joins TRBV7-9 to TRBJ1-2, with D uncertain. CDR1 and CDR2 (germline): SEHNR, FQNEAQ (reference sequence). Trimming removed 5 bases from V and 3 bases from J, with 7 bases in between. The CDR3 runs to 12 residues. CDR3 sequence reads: CASSEADYGYTF. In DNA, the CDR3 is TGTGCCAGCAGCGAGGCAGACTATGGCTACACCTTC.

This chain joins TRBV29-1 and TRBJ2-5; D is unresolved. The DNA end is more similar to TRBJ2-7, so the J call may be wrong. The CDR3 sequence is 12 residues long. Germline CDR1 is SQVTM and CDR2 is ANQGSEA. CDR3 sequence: CSVEETPYEQYF. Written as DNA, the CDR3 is TGCAGCGTTGAGGAGACACCCTACGAGCAGTACTTC.

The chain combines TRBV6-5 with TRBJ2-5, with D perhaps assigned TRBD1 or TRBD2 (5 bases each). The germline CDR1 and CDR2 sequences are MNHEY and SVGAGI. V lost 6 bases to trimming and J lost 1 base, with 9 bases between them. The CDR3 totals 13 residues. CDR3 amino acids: CASREGSQETQYF. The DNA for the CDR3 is TGTGCCAGCAGAGAGGGGAGCCAAGAGACCCAGTACTTC.

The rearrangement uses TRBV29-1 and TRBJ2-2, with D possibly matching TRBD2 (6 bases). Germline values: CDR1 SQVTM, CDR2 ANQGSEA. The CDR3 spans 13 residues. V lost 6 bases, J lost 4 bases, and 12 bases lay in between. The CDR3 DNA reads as TGCAGCGTCGCCCTAGCGTTCACCGGGGAGCTGTTTTTT. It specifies CSVALAFTGELFF.

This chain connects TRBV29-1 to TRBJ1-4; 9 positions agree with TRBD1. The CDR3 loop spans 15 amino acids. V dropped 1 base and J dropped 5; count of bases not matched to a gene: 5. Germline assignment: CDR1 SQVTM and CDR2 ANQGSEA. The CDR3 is CSVEASGTGNEKLFF. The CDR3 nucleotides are TGCAGCGTTGAAGCCTCCGGGACAGGGAATGAAAAACTGTTTTTT.

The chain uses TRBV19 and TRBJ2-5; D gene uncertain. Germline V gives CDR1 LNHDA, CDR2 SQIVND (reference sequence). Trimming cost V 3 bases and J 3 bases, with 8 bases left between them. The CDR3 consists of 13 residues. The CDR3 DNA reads TGTGCCAGTAGTATCGACGAGGAAGAGACCCAGTACTTC. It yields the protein CASSIDEEETQYF.

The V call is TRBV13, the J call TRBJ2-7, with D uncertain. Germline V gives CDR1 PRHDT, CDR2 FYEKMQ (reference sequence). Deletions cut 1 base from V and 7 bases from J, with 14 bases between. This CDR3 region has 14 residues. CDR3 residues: CASSLEGTLGEQYF. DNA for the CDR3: TGTGCCAGCAGCTTAGAGGGAACCCTGGGAGAGCAGTACTTC.

DNA for the CDR3: TGTGCCAGCAGTCGGTCCCACGGGGAGACCCAGTACTTC. This encodes CASSRSHGETQYF. The V and J genes are TRBV11-3 and TRBJ2-5, with no clear D. Trimming left V 6 bases short and J 5 bases short, with 13 bases between. CDR1 and CDR2 from the germline V gene are SGHNT and YENEEA. This CDR3 has 13 amino acids.

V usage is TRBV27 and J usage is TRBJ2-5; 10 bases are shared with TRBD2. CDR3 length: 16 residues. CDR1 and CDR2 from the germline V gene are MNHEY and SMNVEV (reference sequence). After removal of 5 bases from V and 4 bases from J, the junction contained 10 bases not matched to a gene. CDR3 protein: CASSLFSGGQGETQYF. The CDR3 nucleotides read TGTGCCAGCAGTCTTTTTAGCGGGGGGCAGGGAGAGACCCAGTACTTC.

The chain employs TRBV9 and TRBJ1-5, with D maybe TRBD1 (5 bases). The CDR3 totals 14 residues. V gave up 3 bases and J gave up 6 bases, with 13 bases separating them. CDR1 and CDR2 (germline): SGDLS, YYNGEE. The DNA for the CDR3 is TGTGCCAGCAGCGGGGGACTAACGGGTCAGCCCCAGCATTTT. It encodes CASSGGLTGQPQHF.

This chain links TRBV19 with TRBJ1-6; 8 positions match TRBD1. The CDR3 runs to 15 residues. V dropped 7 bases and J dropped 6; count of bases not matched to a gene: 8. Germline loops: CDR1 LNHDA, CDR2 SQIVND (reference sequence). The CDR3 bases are TGTGCCAGTACCCCGGACAGGGAGGGTAATTCACCCCTCCACTTT. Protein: CASTPDREGNSPLHF. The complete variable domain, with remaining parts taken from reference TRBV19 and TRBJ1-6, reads DGGITQSPKYLFRKEGQNVTLSCEQNLNHDAMYWYRQDPGQGLRLIYYSQIVNDFQKGDIAEGYSVSREKKESFPLTVTSAQKNPTAFYLCASTPDREGNSPLHFGNGTRLTVT.

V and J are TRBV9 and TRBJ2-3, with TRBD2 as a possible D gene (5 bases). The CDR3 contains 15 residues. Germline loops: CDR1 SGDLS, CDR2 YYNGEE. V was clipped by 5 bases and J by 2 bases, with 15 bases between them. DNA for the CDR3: TGTGCCAGCAGTGCGGGTATCGGATTCACAGATACGCAGTATTTT. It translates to CASSAGIGFTDTQYF.

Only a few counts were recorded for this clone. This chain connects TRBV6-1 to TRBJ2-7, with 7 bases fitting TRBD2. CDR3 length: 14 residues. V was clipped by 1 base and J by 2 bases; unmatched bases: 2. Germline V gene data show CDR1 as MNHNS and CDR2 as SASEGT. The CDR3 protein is CASSEERGTYEQYF. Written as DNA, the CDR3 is TGTGCCAGCAGTGAAGAGCGGGGTACCTACGAGCAGTACTTC.

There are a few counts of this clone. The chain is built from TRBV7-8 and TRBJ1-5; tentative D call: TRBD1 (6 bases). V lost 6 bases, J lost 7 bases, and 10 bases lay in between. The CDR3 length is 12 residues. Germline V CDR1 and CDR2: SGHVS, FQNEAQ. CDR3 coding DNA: TGTGCCAGCAGTACCCAGGGGCAGCCCCAGCATTTT. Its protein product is CASSTQGQPQHF.

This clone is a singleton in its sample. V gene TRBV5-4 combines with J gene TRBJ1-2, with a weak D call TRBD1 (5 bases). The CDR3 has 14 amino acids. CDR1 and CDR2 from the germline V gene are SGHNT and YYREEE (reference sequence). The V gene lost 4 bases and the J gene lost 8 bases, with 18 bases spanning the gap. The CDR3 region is CASSPGDLERGYTF. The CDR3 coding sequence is TGTGCCAGCAGCCCGGGGGACCTCGAAAGAGGCTACACCTTC.

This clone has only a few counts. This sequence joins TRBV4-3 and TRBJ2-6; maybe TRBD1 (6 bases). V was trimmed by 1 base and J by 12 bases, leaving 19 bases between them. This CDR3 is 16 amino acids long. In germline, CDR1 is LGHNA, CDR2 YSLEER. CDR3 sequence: CASSQAALRTASVLTF. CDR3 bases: TGCGCCAGCAGCCAAGCCGCTCTTCGGACAGCCTCCGTCCTGACTTTC.

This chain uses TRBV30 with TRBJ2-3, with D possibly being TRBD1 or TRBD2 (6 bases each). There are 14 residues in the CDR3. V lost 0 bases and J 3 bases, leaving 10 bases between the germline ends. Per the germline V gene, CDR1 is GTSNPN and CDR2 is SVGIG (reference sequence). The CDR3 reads CAWSVIGGTDTQYF. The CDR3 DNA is TGTGCCTGGAGTGTTATAGGGGGGACAGATACGCAGTATTTT.

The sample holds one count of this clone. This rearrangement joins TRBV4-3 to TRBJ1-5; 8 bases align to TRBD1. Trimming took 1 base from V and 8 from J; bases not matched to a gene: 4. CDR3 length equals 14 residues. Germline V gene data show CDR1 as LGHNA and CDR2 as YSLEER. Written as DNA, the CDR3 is TGCGCCAGCAGCCAAGGACAGGGGTTGGAGCCCCAGCATTTT. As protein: CASSQGQGLEPQHF.

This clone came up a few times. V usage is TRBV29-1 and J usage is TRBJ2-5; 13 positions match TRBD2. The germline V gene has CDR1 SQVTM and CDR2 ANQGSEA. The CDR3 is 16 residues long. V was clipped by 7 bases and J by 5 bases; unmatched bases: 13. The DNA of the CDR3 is TGCAGCGCTTCGGACCTACTAGCGGGGGGGCTGGAGACCCAGTACTTC. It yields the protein CSASDLLAGGLETQYF.

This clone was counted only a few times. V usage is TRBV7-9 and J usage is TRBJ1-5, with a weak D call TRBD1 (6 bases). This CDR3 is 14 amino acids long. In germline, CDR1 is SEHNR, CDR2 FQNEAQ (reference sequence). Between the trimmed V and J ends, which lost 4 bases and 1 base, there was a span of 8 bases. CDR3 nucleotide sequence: TGTGCCAGCAGCTCTGGGGGCAGCAATCAGCCCCAGCATTTT. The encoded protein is CASSSGGSNQPQHF.

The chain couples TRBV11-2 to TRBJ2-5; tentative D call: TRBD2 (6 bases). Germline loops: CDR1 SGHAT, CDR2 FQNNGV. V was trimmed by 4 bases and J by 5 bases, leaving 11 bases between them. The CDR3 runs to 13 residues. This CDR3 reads CASSSPGRETQYF. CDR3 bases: TGTGCCAGCAGCTCCCCAGGGAGGGAGACCCAGTACTTC. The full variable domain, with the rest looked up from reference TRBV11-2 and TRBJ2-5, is EAGVAQSPRYKIIEKRQSVAFWCNPISGHATLYWYQQILGQGPKLLIQFQNNGVVDDSQLPKDRFSAERLKGVDSTLKIQPAKLEDSAVYLCASSSPGRETQYFGPGTRLLVL.

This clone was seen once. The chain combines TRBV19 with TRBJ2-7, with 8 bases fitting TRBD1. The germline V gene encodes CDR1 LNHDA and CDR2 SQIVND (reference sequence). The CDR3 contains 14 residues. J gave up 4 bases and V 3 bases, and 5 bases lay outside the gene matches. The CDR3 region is CASSILGQEYEQYF. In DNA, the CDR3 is TGTGCCAGTAGTATTTTGGGACAGGAATACGAGCAGTACTTC.